The 24 T cell receptor beta chains listed next were all sequenced from one sample in a study of T cells in localized non-small cell lung cancer. Libraries were prepared by immunoSEQ multiplex PCR; TCRdb keeps only in-frame clonotypes and omits some of them. The table has roughly 90,000 clones, approximately 91% seen once. Here the sequenced sample was PBMCs, taken before any cancer treatment. The receptor set was obtained from a woman aged 35-70 years with stage II squamous cell lung carcinoma.

CDR3 sequence: CASSQPQMNTEAFF. The CDR3 coding sequence is TGCGCCAGCAGCCAGCCCCAGATGAACACTGAAGCTTTCTTT. V usage is TRBV4-1 and J usage is TRBJ1-1; D not resolved. Trimming stripped 3 bases from V and 0 bases from J, with 8 bases between. This CDR3 region has 14 residues. CDR1 is MGHRA, CDR2 YSYEKL, per germline.

The gene calls are TRBV11-2 and TRBJ2-7; TRBD2 might be the D (6 bases). CDR1 is SGHAT and CDR2 is FQNNGV in the germline V gene. Trimming removed 4 bases from V and 4 bases from J, with 20 bases in between. The CDR3 loop spans 16 amino acids. In DNA, the CDR3 is TGTGCCAGCAGCTCCCTTGGAATTGGAGGGAGGTACGAGCAGTACTTC. It specifies CASSSLGIGGRYEQYF.

The genes are TRBV6-5 and TRBJ1-1, with D unresolved. The V gene lost 5 bases and the J gene lost 0 bases, with 7 bases spanning the gap. The CDR3 has 13 residues. CDR1 is MNHEY, CDR2 SVGAGI, per germline. The CDR3, as DNA: TGTGCCAGCAGTGCAGCCATGAACACTGAAGCTTTCTTT. It encodes CASSAAMNTEAFF.

The rearrangement uses TRBV28 and TRBJ1-1; D remains unclear. The CDR3 is 13 residues long. Germline V gene sequence: CDR1 MDHEN, CDR2 SYDVKM. V shed 4 bases and J shed 11 bases, with 17 bases lying between them. The CDR3 sequence is CASSYKPPLGAFF. In nucleotides, the CDR3 is TGTGCCAGCAGTTATAAACCACCCTTGGGGGCTTTCTTT.

The chain employs TRBV7-9 and TRBJ2-3, with D possibly being TRBD2 (6 bases). Per the germline V gene, CDR1 is SEHNR and CDR2 is FQNEAQ (reference sequence). This CDR3 contains 15 residues. Between the trimmed V and J ends, which lost 7 bases and 4 bases, there was a span of 18 bases. The CDR3 DNA reads as TGTGCCAGCAACCCAGTTAGCGGTAGCGCAGATACGCAGTATTTT. Translation: CASNPVSGSADTQYF.

The V gene is TRBV29-1, the J gene TRBJ2-3, with 8 bases lining up with TRBD1. V shed 6 bases and J 2 bases; nucleotides not matched to a gene: 4. Germline V gene data show CDR1 as SQVTM and CDR2 as ANQGSEA. CDR3 length equals 13 residues. CDR3: CSVRQGLTDTQYF. The CDR3 nucleotides are TGCAGCGTCCGACAGGGGCTCACAGATACGCAGTATTTT.

This rearrangement joins TRBV5-4 to TRBJ2-2; a weak D match, TRBD1 (6 bases). The CDR3 contains 17 residues. Trimming shortened V by 3 bases and J by 0 bases, and 15 bases separated the two germline ends. Germline CDR1 reads SGHNT; CDR2 reads YYREEE (reference sequence). The CDR3 DNA is TGTGCCAGCAGCTCCGCCCGACAGGAGTCGAACACCGGGGAGCTGTTTTTT. Residues: CASSSARQESNTGELFF.

The V call is TRBV14, the J call TRBJ1-2; D uncertain. The CDR3 contains 11 residues. Trimming shortened V by 0 bases and J by 4 bases, and 0 bases separated the two germline ends. The V gene's germline CDR1 is SGHDN and CDR2 FVKESK. The CDR3 region has the DNA TGTGCCAGCAGCCAAGACTATGGCTACACCTTC. Translation gives CASSQDYGYTF.

This clone came up once. The chain carries TRBV25-1 and TRBJ1-1, with a tentative D call TRBD1 (5 bases). The CDR3 loop spans 15 amino acids. Germline lookup yields CDR1 MGHDK and CDR2 SYGVNS. V dropped 6 bases and J dropped 3 bases, with 17 bases sitting between them. CDR3 sequence: CASRPGGIGDTEAFF. DNA of the CDR3: TGTGCCAGCAGGCCGGGGGGTATTGGGGACACTGAAGCTTTCTTT.

This chain connects TRBV28 to TRBJ1-4; maybe TRBD1 (5 bases). This CDR3 spans 15 amino acids. The V and J ends lost 5 bases and 8 bases respectively, with 18 bases between them. Germline CDR1 is MDHEN and CDR2 is SYDVKM. For the CDR3, the DNA is TGTGCCAGCAGTCTAGGTGCAGGGTTTAGGGAAAAACTGTTTTTT. This codes for CASSLGAGFREKLFF. The whole variable domain, remainder taken from reference TRBV28 and TRBJ1-4, is DVKVTQSSRYLVKRTGEKVFLECVQDMDHENMFWYRQDPGLGLRLIYFSYDVKMKEKGDIPEGYSVSREKKERFSLILESASTNQTSMYLCASSLGAGFREKLFFGSGTQLSVL.

This chain joins TRBV7-9 and TRBJ1-2, with D perhaps TRBD1 (6 bases). From germline, CDR1 is SEHNR and CDR2 FQNEAQ (reference sequence). CDR3 length: 19 amino acids. Trimming stripped 0 bases from V and 7 bases from J, with 27 bases between. The CDR3 sequence: CASSLALSYRTENLGGYTF. CDR3 nucleotide sequence: TGTGCCAGCAGCTTAGCTCTTTCATATAGGACAGAGAACCTTGGTGGCTACACCTTC. The entire variable domain, with the rest obtained from reference TRBV7-9 and TRBJ1-2, is as follows: DTGVSQNPRHKITKRGQNVTFRCDPISEHNRLYWYRQTLGQGPEFLTYFQNEAQLEKSRLLSDRFSAERPKGSFSTLEIQRTEQGDSAMYLCASSLALSYRTENLGGYTFGSGTRLTVV.

Only a few counts were recorded for this clone. V usage is TRBV7-2 and J usage is TRBJ2-1, with D maybe TRBD2 (6 bases). Trimming left V 8 bases short and J 5 bases short, with 16 bases between. This CDR3 has 14 residues. Germline V gene lookup returns CDR1 SGHTA and CDR2 FQGNSA. The CDR3 reads CASGHYGGNNEQFF. The CDR3 DNA sequence: TGTGCCAGCGGACACTACGGGGGAAACAATGAGCAGTTCTTC. Variable domain in full (rest from reference TRBV7-2 and TRBJ2-1): GAGVSQSPSNKVTEKGKDVELRCDPISGHTALYWYRQSLGQGLEFLIYFQGNSAPDKSGLPSDRFSAERTGGSVSTLTIQRTQQEDSAVYLCASGHYGGNNEQFFGPGTRLTVL.

This sequence joins TRBV18 and TRBJ1-1, with TRBD1 matching over 9 bases. The CDR3 sequence is 15 residues long. The V and J ends lost 6 bases and 0 bases, in that order; junction bases with no gene match: 5. Germline CDR1 KGHSH, CDR2 LQKENI. The CDR3 loop is CASSAGTGMNTEAFF. DNA for the CDR3: TGTGCCAGCTCCGCAGGGACAGGGATGAACACTGAAGCTTTCTTT.

This chain uses TRBV11-2 with TRBJ1-4; TRBD1 matches at 7 bases. Germline trimming cut 1 base from V and 10 bases from J; bases unmatched to any gene: 6. Germline CDR1 is SGHAT and CDR2 is FQNNGV. This CDR3 is built from 14 residues. The CDR3 DNA reads as TGTGCCAGCAGCTTAGGGGACAGAACGGGAAAACTGTTTTTT. It codes for CASSLGDRTGKLFF.

This clone has only one observation. The rearrangement links TRBV4-1 to TRBJ2-2; unclear D gene. The germline V gene has CDR1 MGHRA and CDR2 YSYEKL. The CDR3 totals 15 residues. V dropped 1 base and J dropped 6 bases, with 12 bases sitting between them. The CDR3 DNA reads as TGCGCCAGCAGCCAAGTTTACAAGCTCCCCGGGGAGCTGTTTTTT. Protein product: CASSQVYKLPGELFF.

V and J are TRBV6-5 and TRBJ1-5; D is perhaps TRBD1 (6 bases). Per germline, CDR1 MNHEY and CDR2 SVGAGI. This CDR3 has 13 residues. V was trimmed by 5 bases and J by 6 bases, leaving 11 bases between them. The CDR3 DNA reads TGTGCCAGCAGTGAAGGGGGGAGTCAGCCCCAGCATTTT. Amino acid sequence: CASSEGGSQPQHF.

This sequence joins TRBV19 and TRBJ1-5; D ambiguous. The V and J ends lost 7 bases and 10 bases respectively, with 20 bases between them. The CDR3 length is 14 residues. Germline CDR1 reads LNHDA; CDR2 reads SQIVND (reference sequence). DNA for the CDR3: TGTGCCAGTACCCCGGCAGCAGGTTCATTCCCCCAGCATTTT. It codes for CASTPAAGSFPQHF.

V and J are TRBV28 and TRBJ2-1, with TRBD1 matching 8 bases. The length of the CDR3 is 13 residues. Germline-derived CDR1 and CDR2 are MDHEN and SYDVKM. Unmatched junction bases numbered 6, after V lost 6 bases and J lost 8 bases. The CDR3 bases are TGTGCCAGCAGCTCCCCGGACAGGGATGAGCAGTTCTTC. This translates into CASSSPDRDEQFF.

This clone occurred once. The chain recombines TRBV14 with TRBJ2-1, with D perhaps matching TRBD2 (7 bases). This CDR3 is 12 amino acids long. Germline V CDR1 and CDR2: SGHDN, FVKESK. V was pared by 5 bases and J by 9 bases, with 11 bases between. This chain's CDR3 is CASSWGGGEQFF. CDR3 nucleotide sequence: TGTGCCAGCAGCTGGGGGGGCGGTGAGCAGTTCTTC.

The chain employs TRBV5-6 and TRBJ1-5; no clear D. V lost 10 bases to trimming and J lost 3 bases, with 17 bases between them. Germline CDR1 reads SGHDT; CDR2 reads YYEEEE. This CDR3 contains 14 residues. The CDR3 nucleotides read TGTGCCCCAACGGTCCCCGACGACAATCAGCCCCAGCATTTT. Amino acid sequence: CAPTVPDDNQPQHF.

The chain carries TRBV6-6 and TRBJ2-7, with 7 bases identical to TRBD1. The ends lost 6 bases at V and 3 bases at J; junction bases unmatched: 2. CDR1 and CDR2 (germline): MNHNY, SVGAGI (reference sequence). The length of the CDR3 is 12 residues. The CDR3, as DNA: TGTGCCAGCAGCACAGGGGTCTACGAGCAGTACTTC. Translated, it gives CASSTGVYEQYF.

This clone was detected only once. V gene TRBV19 combines with J gene TRBJ2-5; no firm D call. The ends were cut back, 1 base at V and 5 bases at J, with 11 bases in the middle. The V gene's germline CDR1 is LNHDA and CDR2 SQIVND (reference sequence). The CDR3 is made up of 14 amino acids. The CDR3 sequence is CASSIGRFGETQYF. The CDR3 DNA reads as TGTGCCAGTAGTATAGGACGATTCGGGGAGACCCAGTACTTC.

V and J are TRBV18 and TRBJ1-1; D perhaps matches TRBD1 (5 bases). Trimming removed 2 bases at V and 5 bases at J, with 12 bases between. The CDR3 consists of 14 residues. Germline V gene data show CDR1 as KGHSH and CDR2 as LQKENI. This chain's CDR3 is CASSPRQGWTEAFF. The CDR3, as DNA: TGTGCCAGCTCACCAAGGCAGGGATGGACTGAAGCTTTCTTT.

The V and J genes are TRBV5-1 and TRBJ2-7; the D gene is possibly TRBD2 (5 bases). Trimming left V 7 bases short and J 3 bases short, with 17 bases between. This CDR3 has 14 residues. In germline, CDR1 is SGHRS, CDR2 YFSETQ. CDR3 in amino acids: CASGPGFSIYEQYF. The CDR3 region has the DNA TGCGCCAGCGGACCGGGGTTCTCCATCTACGAGCAGTACTTC.